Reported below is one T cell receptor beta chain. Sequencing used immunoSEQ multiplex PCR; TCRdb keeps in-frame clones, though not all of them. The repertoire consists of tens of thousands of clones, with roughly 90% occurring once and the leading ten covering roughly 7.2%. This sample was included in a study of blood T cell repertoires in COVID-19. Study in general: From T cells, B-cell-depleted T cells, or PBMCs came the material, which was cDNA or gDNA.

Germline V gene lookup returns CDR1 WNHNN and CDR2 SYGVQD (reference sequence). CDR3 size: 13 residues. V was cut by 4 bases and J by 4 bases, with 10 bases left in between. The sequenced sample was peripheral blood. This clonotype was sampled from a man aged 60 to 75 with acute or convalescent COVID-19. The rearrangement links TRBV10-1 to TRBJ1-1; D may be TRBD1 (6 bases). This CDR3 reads CASSGSGATEAFF. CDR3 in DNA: TGCGCCAGCAGTGGCTCAGGGGCCACTGAAGCTTTCTTT.